This T cell receptor beta chain was identified during a study of blood T cell repertoires in COVID-19. At the level of the study: Both acute and convalescent COVID-19 samples were obtained from the United States, Italy and Spain. From T cells, B-cell-depleted T cells, or PBMCs came the material, which was cDNA or gDNA.

As originally analysed: By means of reference gene primer amplification, nucleated cell counts were estimated. Sequencing used immunoSEQ multiplex PCR; TCRdb keeps in-frame clones, though not all of them. Clonal size and the V and J genes are those of that table, whereas D and trimming came from the DNA. The sample includes some 150,000 clones, roughly 86% of them seen just once. The CDR3 length is 14 residues. V dropped 3 bases and J dropped 6; count of bases not matched to a gene: 1. CDR1 and CDR2 (germline): LGHNA, YSLEER. Sequencing input: peripheral blood. This clonotype originated in a man in his forties or fifties who had recovered from COVID-19. V and J are TRBV4-3 and TRBJ2-2; the match to TRBD1 covers 10 bases. The DNA of the CDR3 is TGCGCCAGCAGCCAGACAGGGGGCGCCGGGGAGCTGTTTTTT. This translates into CASSQTGGAGELFF.